A single sample is the source of the 27 T cell receptor beta chains below, sequenced in a study of blood T cell repertoires in COVID-19. This table comes from immunoSEQ multiplex PCR, and its TCRdb copy is limited to in-frame clones, with some not included. The table records about 220,000 clones, around 90% of them present only once. Sequenced: PBMCs or T cells enriched from blood (not recorded which). All receptors derive from a woman aged 45-60 years with acute COVID-19.

The chain links TRBV2 to TRBJ1-2; tentative D call: TRBD1 (6 bases). The germline gives CDR1 SNHLY, CDR2 FYNNEI. Between the trimmed V and J ends, which lost 10 bases and 8 bases, there was a span of 17 bases. The CDR3 consists of 12 residues. The CDR3 protein is CATRKGEDGYTF. The CDR3 region has the DNA TGTGCCACCCGGAAGGGGGAAGACGGCTACACCTTC.

The CDR3 region has the DNA TGTGCCAGCAGTTTATCGGGGACAGAAACCTACGAGCAGTACTTC. Amino acid sequence: CASSLSGTETYEQYF. The genes are TRBV27 and TRBJ2-7; 7 bases match TRBD1. Germline lookup yields CDR1 MNHEY and CDR2 SMNVEV (reference sequence). V trimming: 0 bases; J trimming: 2 bases; junction bases outside the gene matches: 4. The CDR3 is made up of 15 amino acids.

This clone is a singleton in its sample. The rearrangement joins TRBV30 to TRBJ2-3; TRBD1 aligns across 9 bases. Germline trimming cut 3 bases from V and 3 bases from J; bases unmatched to any gene: 7. Germline lookup yields CDR1 GTSNPN and CDR2 SVGIG (reference sequence). The length of the CDR3 is 15 residues. The CDR3 DNA follows: TGTGCCTGGAGCGGTGGACAGGGGATGACAGATACGCAGTATTTT. Encoded protein: CAWSGGQGMTDTQYF.

The V gene is TRBV28, the J gene TRBJ1-1; TRBD1 aligns across 8 bases. This CDR3 is built from 14 residues. Germline CDR1 reads MDHEN; CDR2 reads SYDVKM. V shed 8 bases, J shed 0 bases, and the junction held 5 bases outside the gene matches. This chain's CDR3 is CASGTGGMNTEAFF. The DNA for the CDR3 is TGTGCCAGCGGAACAGGGGGGATGAACACTGAAGCTTTCTTT. Variable domain in full (rest from reference TRBV28 and TRBJ1-1): DVKVTQSSRYLVKRTGEKVFLECVQDMDHENMFWYRQDPGLGLRLIYFSYDVKMKEKGDIPEGYSVSREKKERFSLILESASTNQTSMYLCASGTGGMNTEAFFGQGTRLTVV.

V is TRBV7-6 and J is TRBJ2-7, with D hard to call. V gave up 1 base and J gave up 5 bases, with 6 bases separating them. Germline V gene lookup returns CDR1 SGHVS and CDR2 FNYEAQ. The CDR3 has 12 residues. CDR3 DNA sequence: TGTGCCAGCAGCTTAGGAGTCGACGAGCAGTACTTC. As protein: CASSLGVDEQYF.

This sequence joins TRBV5-1 and TRBJ2-7; tentative D call: TRBD2 (6 bases). Germline lookup yields CDR1 SGHRS and CDR2 YFSETQ. CDR3 length: 14 amino acids. Trimming pared 4 bases from V and 5 bases from J, leaving 16 bases between. The CDR3 spells CASSTTPGTHEQYF. The CDR3 DNA follows: TGCGCCAGCAGCACCACCCCCGGGACTCACGAGCAGTACTTC.

This chain joins TRBV5-1 and TRBJ2-2, with a weak D call TRBD2 (5 bases). The V gene lost 3 bases and the J gene lost 1 base, with 13 bases spanning the gap. CDR3 length: 16 amino acids. The germline V gene encodes CDR1 SGHRS and CDR2 YFSETQ. CDR3 DNA: TGCGCCAGCAGCTCCGGGATTTCGGGGAACACCGGGGAGCTGTTTTTT. Protein product: CASSSGISGNTGELFF.

The CDR3 protein is CASSLIQGGGYTF. The CDR3 coding sequence is TGTGCCAGCAGCTTAATCCAGGGAGGTGGCTACACCTTC. The rearrangement links TRBV7-8 to TRBJ1-2; the D gene is possibly TRBD1 (5 bases). Germline assignment: CDR1 SGHVS and CDR2 FQNEAQ. The V and J ends lost 2 bases and 7 bases respectively, with 11 bases between them. This CDR3 spans 13 amino acids.

This clone was seen once. This sequence joins TRBV5-1 and TRBJ2-3; maybe TRBD2 (7 bases). The CDR3 loop spans 12 amino acids. V lost 6 bases and J 4 bases, leaving 9 bases between the germline ends. Germline loops: CDR1 SGHRS, CDR2 YFSETQ. Here the CDR3 DNA reads TGCGCCAGCATAGGGGGGGCAGATACGCAGTATTTT. Translating gives CASIGGADTQYF.

The rearrangement links TRBV7-9 to TRBJ2-1; D ambiguous. The CDR3 extends over 16 amino acids. Per the germline V gene, CDR1 is SEHNR and CDR2 is FQNEAQ (reference sequence). V was cut by 1 base and J by 0 bases, with 10 bases left in between. The CDR3 protein is CASSLVSRSSYNEQFF. In nucleotides, the CDR3 is TGTGCCAGCAGCTTAGTTTCACGGAGCTCCTACAATGAGCAGTTCTTC.

This clone has just one count. The CDR3 DNA sequence: TGTGCCAGCAGTGTCTGGACTCAACAAGAGACCCAGTACTTC. Amino acid sequence: CASSVWTQQETQYF. This chain uses TRBV2 with TRBJ2-5, with D perhaps TRBD2 (5 bases). Germline V gene data show CDR1 as SNHLY and CDR2 as FYNNEI. V was trimmed by 4 bases and J by 2 bases, leaving 11 bases between them. This CDR3 comprises 14 residues.

The CDR3 nucleotides read TGTGCCTGGAGTGTACTAGGGGAGGACTACGAGCAGTACTTC. It codes for CAWSVLGEDYEQYF. The V gene is TRBV30, the J gene TRBJ2-7, with D possibly TRBD2 on 6 matching bases. The length of the CDR3 is 14 residues. The V gene's germline CDR1 is GTSNPN and CDR2 SVGIG (reference sequence). The V gene lost 0 bases and the J gene lost 3 bases, with 12 bases spanning the gap.

This chain connects TRBV11-2 to TRBJ1-1, with a tentative D call TRBD1 (5 bases). Trimming shortened V by 1 base and J by 7 bases, and 13 bases separated the two germline ends. Germline lookup yields CDR1 SGHAT and CDR2 FQNNGV. The CDR3 is 14 amino acids. In nucleotides, the CDR3 is TGTGCCAGCAGCTTAGGTGGGGCCGCCAATGAAGCTTTCTTT. Translation: CASSLGGAANEAFF.

This chain joins TRBV19 and TRBJ2-1; D not resolved. This CDR3 has 14 residues. Germline V gene data show CDR1 as LNHDA and CDR2 as SQIVND (reference sequence). V was shortened by 5 bases and J by 4 bases, with 12 bases between the two germline ends. CDR3 sequence reads: CASSLQVQYNEQFF. CDR3 coding DNA: TGTGCCAGTAGTCTCCAGGTTCAATACAATGAGCAGTTCTTC. The whole variable domain, remainder taken from reference TRBV19 and TRBJ2-1, is DGGITQSPKYLFRKEGQNVTLSCEQNLNHDAMYWYRQDPGQGLRLIYYSQIVNDFQKGDIAEGYSVSREKKESFPLTVTSAQKNPTAFYLCASSLQVQYNEQFFGPGTRLTVL.

This chain links TRBV28 with TRBJ1-1, with D unresolved. Deletions cut 6 bases from V and 1 base from J, with 18 bases between. Germline CDR1 is MDHEN and CDR2 is SYDVKM. CDR3 size: 16 residues. CDR3 bases: TGTGCCAGCAGCCATTCCGCTGAGGGTCGGAACACTGAAGCTTTCTTT. Its translation is CASSHSAEGRNTEAFF.

This clone was detected only once. The chain uses TRBV6-5 and TRBJ2-2, with TRBD1 as a possible D gene (5 bases). The germline V gene has CDR1 MNHEY and CDR2 SVGAGI. V was clipped by 7 bases and J by 7 bases, with 16 bases between them. This CDR3 is 14 amino acids long. The CDR3 loop is CASTRVQGIGELFF. The CDR3 DNA sequence: TGTGCCAGCACCCGGGTCCAGGGTATCGGGGAGCTGTTTTTT.

This sequence joins TRBV5-5 and TRBJ1-2; TRBD1 matches 7 bases. The length of the CDR3 is 15 residues. Germline values: CDR1 SGHKS, CDR2 YYEKEE (reference sequence). The trim removed 3 bases at V and 5 bases at J, leaving 10 bases unmatched. CDR3 nucleotides: TGTGCCAGCAGCTCAGCCCATGCCAGGGGGTATGGCTACACCTTC. Residues: CASSSAHARGYGYTF.

This chain links TRBV10-3 with TRBJ1-5; D ambiguous. V lost 0 bases and J 6 bases, leaving 18 bases between the germline ends. Germline values: CDR1 ENHRY, CDR2 SYGVKD. The CDR3 contains 17 residues. In DNA form, the CDR3 reads TGTGCCATCAGTGAGTCGGTCGGTCGGTTGGCGGGTCAGCCCCAGCATTTT. Amino acids: CAISESVGRLAGQPQHF.

The chain links TRBV27 to TRBJ1-1; 8 bases match TRBD1. J lost 6 bases, V lost 8 bases, and 2 bases had no gene match. The CDR3 has 11 amino acids. Germline loops: CDR1 MNHEY, CDR2 SMNVEV (reference sequence). The CDR3 loop is CASHRGAEAFF. Here the CDR3 DNA reads TGTGCCAGCCACAGGGGGGCTGAAGCTTTCTTT.

The V gene is TRBV19, the J gene TRBJ2-7, with 9 bases aligning to TRBD1. After removal of 3 bases from V and 0 bases from J, the junction contained 3 bases not matched to a gene. Germline-derived CDR1 and CDR2 are LNHDA and SQIVND (reference sequence). CDR3 size: 15 residues. This CDR3 reads CASSIGQGPSYEQYF. CDR3 in DNA: TGTGCCAGTAGTATCGGACAGGGGCCCTCCTACGAGCAGTACTTC.

The rearrangement joins TRBV4-1 to TRBJ2-7, with 10 bases matching TRBD2. V lost 3 bases, J lost 1 base, and 12 bases stayed unmatched. The CDR3 contains 18 residues. Germline V CDR1 and CDR2: MGHRA, YSYEKL. Written as DNA, the CDR3 is TGCGCCAGCAGCCACCCCGTAGGACTAGCGGATATATCCTACGAGCAGTACTTC. It is translated as CASSHPVGLADISYEQYF.

This chain uses TRBV18 with TRBJ2-1, with D perhaps matching TRBD2 (5 bases). CDR3 size: 13 residues. Germline CDR1 KGHSH, CDR2 LQKENI. V lost 3 bases and J lost 6, with 9 bases in between. The CDR3 spells CASSPRVVNEQFF. CDR3 coding DNA: TGTGCCAGCTCACCGAGGGTCGTCAATGAGCAGTTCTTC.

The genes are TRBV29-1 and TRBJ2-7; D is unresolved. V lost 2 bases to trimming and J lost 6 bases, with 14 bases between them. Germline V gene sequence: CDR1 SQVTM, CDR2 ANQGSEA. CDR3 length equals 13 residues. CDR3 loop: CSVEFGWAGEQYF. Here the CDR3 DNA reads TGCAGCGTTGAATTCGGATGGGCCGGCGAGCAGTACTTC.

V usage is TRBV3-1 (or the pseudogene TRBV3-2) and J usage is TRBJ2-7; 7 bases align to TRBD2. V lost 3 bases, J lost 3 bases, and 5 bases stayed unmatched. Germline CDR1 is LGHDT and CDR2 is YNNKEL (reference sequence). The CDR3 spans 14 residues. The CDR3 bases are TGTGCCAGCAGCCATGGTGCGGGGGACTACGAGCAGTACTTC. Residues: CASSHGAGDYEQYF.

The chain links TRBV2 to TRBJ2-5; 7 nucleotides match TRBD1. CDR3 length: 13 residues. Trimming at V came to 5 bases and at J to 3 bases, leaving 3 bases not matched to a gene. Germline V gene sequence: CDR1 SNHLY, CDR2 FYNNEI. CDR3 amino acids: CASSTGTEETQYF. The CDR3 DNA sequence: TGTGCCAGCAGTACCGGGACAGAAGAGACCCAGTACTTC.

This chain uses TRBV3-1 (or the pseudogene TRBV3-2) with TRBJ2-1; weak D call: TRBD2 (6 bases). The V end was cut by 4 bases, the J end by 3 bases, with 13 bases between. There are 15 residues in the CDR3. Germline CDR1 LGHDT, CDR2 YNNKEL (reference sequence). The DNA for the CDR3 is TGTGCCAGCAGCCCGGGACTTGGTGGCTACAATGAGCAGTTCTTC. Translating gives CASSPGLGGYNEQFF.

The chain uses TRBV9 and TRBJ1-2; D is unresolved. V lost 3 bases and J 5 bases, leaving 11 bases between the germline ends. Germline loops: CDR1 SGDLS, CDR2 YYNGEE. The length of the CDR3 is 13 residues. CDR3 amino acids: CASSARFSYGYTF. DNA of the CDR3: TGTGCCAGCAGCGCCAGGTTCTCTTATGGCTACACCTTC.